This entry lists 25 T cell receptor beta chains sequenced from one sample in a study of beta chain features in type 1 diabetes. Study outcomes and limitations: Patients with Type 1 diabetes showed moderately but significantly shorter TCRB CDR3s in all four CD4+ subsets.

These TCRs' antigens remain unknown. Expressed TCRB transcripts were sequenced because the isolated RNA had all been reverse transcribed beforehand. Some clones are missing from TCRdb's copy, which holds only in-frame ones; the method was immunoSEQ multiplex PCR. The repertoire holds some 270,000 clones, with 9.5% to 13% as singletons. The sequenced sample consisted of naive CD4+ T cells from blood. These receptors were taken from a man aged 25-45 years with type 1 diabetes.

The gene calls are TRBV2 and TRBJ1-5, with 8 bases matching TRBD1. Germline CDR1 and CDR2: SNHLY and FYNNEI. The CDR3 loop spans 14 amino acids. Unmatched junction bases numbered 2, after V lost 5 bases and J lost 2 bases. In nucleotides, the CDR3 is TGTGCCAGCAGTCGACAGGGGCGCAATCAGCCCCAGCATTTT. Translation gives CASSRQGRNQPQHF. The variable domain in full, with the rest retrieved from reference TRBV2 and TRBJ1-5, is EPEVTQTPSHQVTQMGQEVILRCVPISNHLYFYWYRQILGQKVEFLVSFYNNEISEKSEIFDDQFSVERPDGSNFTLKIRSTKLEDSAMYFCASSRQGRNQPQHFGDGTRLSIL.

This chain links TRBV7-9 with TRBJ1-5; 7 bases line up with TRBD1. The trim removed 4 bases at V and 5 bases at J, leaving 5 bases unmatched. Germline V gives CDR1 SEHNR, CDR2 FQNEAQ (reference sequence). This CDR3 has 14 amino acids. CDR3: CASSSRDRYQPQHF. CDR3 coding DNA: TGTGCCAGCAGCTCCCGGGACAGATATCAGCCCCAGCATTTT.

In this sample, this clone turned up a few times. The CDR3: CASRGLNPYGYTF. The CDR3 DNA reads as TGTGCCAGCAGAGGACTTAACCCGTATGGCTACACCTTC. This rearrangement joins TRBV28 to TRBJ1-2; D ambiguous. The V gene lost 6 bases and the J gene lost 5 bases, with 13 bases spanning the gap. The CDR3 is 13 residues long. Germline loops: CDR1 MDHEN, CDR2 SYDVKM.

The J gene is TRBJ2-1, the V gene TRBV7-8, with 10 bases identical to TRBD2. In germline, CDR1 is SGHVS, CDR2 FQNEAQ. V dropped 5 bases and J dropped 4; count of bases not matched to a gene: 5. This CDR3 contains 15 residues. The CDR3 sequence is CASSESSGGYNEQFF. DNA for the CDR3: TGTGCCAGCAGCGAGTCTAGCGGGGGATACAATGAGCAGTTCTTC.

This chain links TRBV20-1 with TRBJ1-2, with D possibly matching TRBD1 (5 bases). Germline CDR1 and CDR2: DFQATT and SNEGSKA (reference sequence). Deletions cut 4 bases from V and 8 bases from J, with 11 bases between. The CDR3 is 11 residues long. DNA for the CDR3: TGCAGTGCTAACGGGGGTGACGGCTACACCTTC. This gives the protein CSANGGDGYTF.

This sequence joins TRBV18 and TRBJ2-1; TRBD2 is a possible D gene (5 bases). Germline loops: CDR1 KGHSH, CDR2 LQKENI. The CDR3 has 15 residues. The V end lost 6 bases, the J end lost 0 bases, and 12 bases lay between the germline ends. The CDR3 DNA sequence: TGTGCCAGCTCCCCCTCGGGGAGCTCCTACAATGAGCAGTTCTTC. This encodes CASSPSGSSYNEQFF.

CDR3 sequence (DNA): TGTGCCAGCAAGACAGGGGAGAGTGGGGAGACCCAGTACTTC. Protein sequence: CASKTGESGETQYF. The chain recombines TRBV2 with TRBJ2-5; 8 bases are a match to TRBD1. Germline-derived CDR1 and CDR2 are SNHLY and FYNNEI. The length of the CDR3 is 14 residues. V lost 7 bases to trimming and J lost 5 bases; unmatched junction nucleotides: 9.

V and J are TRBV7-9 and TRBJ1-3, with 7 nucleotides matching TRBD1. The germline V gene encodes CDR1 SEHNR and CDR2 FQNEAQ (reference sequence). The CDR3 is 14 amino acids. V trimming: 5 bases; J trimming: 2 bases; junction bases outside the gene matches: 3. This CDR3 reads CASSKDRAGNTIYF. The CDR3 DNA reads as TGTGCCAGCAGCAAAGACAGGGCTGGAAACACCATATATTTT.

This CDR3 reads CASSFGGDYGYTF. In nucleotides, the CDR3 is TGTGCCAGCAGCTTCGGGGGGGACTATGGCTACACCTTC. The chain is built from TRBV7-9 and TRBJ1-2; D might be TRBD1 (5 bases). V shed 3 bases and J shed 3 bases, with 8 bases lying between them. Germline lookup yields CDR1 SEHNR and CDR2 FQNEAQ (reference sequence). There are 13 residues in the CDR3.

The chain joins TRBV9 to TRBJ2-5, with D possibly TRBD2 on 6 matching bases. The CDR3 has 14 residues. Germline V CDR1 and CDR2: SGDLS, YYNGEE. Trimming removed 2 bases at V and 7 bases at J, with 15 bases between. For the CDR3, the DNA is TGTGCCAGCAGCGTCGCCGGGAGCCCGGGGACCCAGTACTTC. Protein product: CASSVAGSPGTQYF.

The chain joins TRBV2 to TRBJ1-4, with TRBD1 matching over 7 bases. CDR3 length: 14 amino acids. From germline, CDR1 is SNHLY and CDR2 FYNNEI. Trimming removed 4 bases from V and 8 bases from J; junction bases left unmatched: 7. CDR3 region: CASSGAGGLEKLFF. CDR3 sequence (DNA): TGTGCCAGCAGTGGAGCAGGGGGTTTGGAAAAACTGTTTTTT.

The V and J genes are TRBV5-4 and TRBJ2-5, with 7 bases that match TRBD1. The germline V gene has CDR1 SGHNT and CDR2 YYREEE (reference sequence). After removal of 5 bases from V and 2 bases from J, the junction contained 15 bases not matched to a gene. CDR3 length: 17 residues. The CDR3 DNA sequence: TGTGCCAGCAGTCAGATGCGACCGGGACAGCAACAAGAGACCCAGTACTTC. This gives the protein CASSQMRPGQQQETQYF.

The V and J genes are TRBV4-1 and TRBJ2-1; TRBD2 agrees at 12 bases. CDR1 and CDR2 from the germline V gene are MGHRA and YSYEKL. The CDR3 totals 19 residues. With V trimmed by 4 bases and J by 0 bases, 10 bases remained unmatched. Here the CDR3 reads CASSRSLTSGGFSYNEQFF. For the CDR3, the DNA is TGCGCCAGCAGCCGCTCTCTGACTAGCGGGGGATTCTCCTACAATGAGCAGTTCTTC.

This sequence joins TRBV25-1 and TRBJ2-1, with D unresolved. Germline V gene sequence: CDR1 MGHDK, CDR2 SYGVNS. The CDR3 runs to 13 residues. The V end was cut by 7 bases, the J end by 3 bases, with 10 bases between. CDR3 coding DNA: TGTGCCAGCAATCAGGAAGGCTACAATGAGCAGTTCTTC. It encodes CASNQEGYNEQFF.

The rearrangement joins TRBV19 to TRBJ2-6; D remains ambiguous. Germline-derived CDR1 and CDR2 are LNHDA and SQIVND (reference sequence). V lost 5 bases to trimming and J lost 0 bases, with 11 bases between them. The CDR3 loop spans 16 amino acids. In DNA form, the CDR3 reads TGTGCCAGTAGTCTCCGAGTAAACTCTGGGGCCAACGTCCTGACTTTC. Residues: CASSLRVNSGANVLTF.

The chain is built from TRBV29-1 and TRBJ2-3, with a tentative D call TRBD2 (5 bases). CDR1 is SQVTM, CDR2 ANQGSEA, per germline. V lost 7 bases, J lost 0 bases, and 11 bases lay in between. The CDR3 has 13 residues. The CDR3 nucleotides read TGCAGCGCCGAGGGTCCTAGCACAGATACGCAGTATTTT. Its translation: CSAEGPSTDTQYF.

The chain uses TRBV5-4 and TRBJ2-1; TRBD2 matches at 13 bases. CDR3 length: 15 residues. The junction had 2 bases not matched to a gene; V was cut back by 4 bases and J by 4 bases. Germline CDR1 reads SGHNT; CDR2 reads YYREEE (reference sequence). This chain's CDR3 is CASSPTSGGYNEQFF. CDR3 sequence (DNA): TGTGCCAGCAGCCCGACTAGCGGGGGGTACAATGAGCAGTTCTTC.

V and J are TRBV19 and TRBJ2-5; 10 nucleotides match TRBD1. Germline lookup yields CDR1 LNHDA and CDR2 SQIVND (reference sequence). The junction had 4 bases not matched to a gene; V was cut back by 4 bases and J by 5 bases. CDR3 length: 14 amino acids. The CDR3 DNA is TGTGCCAGTAGTAAGGGGACAGGGGACGAGACCCAGTACTTC. Amino acids: CASSKGTGDETQYF.

V gene TRBV4-3 combines with J gene TRBJ2-7; tentatively, D is TRBD1 (5 bases). Germline V gene sequence: CDR1 LGHNA, CDR2 YSLEER. The length of the CDR3 is 14 residues. Trimming cost V 1 base and J 0 bases, with 7 bases left between them. The DNA of the CDR3 is TGCGCCAGCAGCCAAGGGACACACTCCTACGAGCAGTACTTC. Protein product: CASSQGTHSYEQYF.

V is TRBV5-1 and J is TRBJ1-5; D is ambiguous. The CDR3 totals 16 residues. Trimming removed 0 bases from V and 0 bases from J, with 10 bases in between. Germline loops: CDR1 SGHRS, CDR2 YFSETQ. The CDR3 coding sequence is TGCGCCAGCAGCTTGGACGGGAGCTATAGCAATCAGCCCCAGCATTTT. Protein sequence: CASSLDGSYSNQPQHF.

V is TRBV12-5 and J is TRBJ2-5; TRBD2 aligns across 7 bases. V trimming: 5 bases; J trimming: 5 bases; junction bases outside the gene matches: 5. In germline, CDR1 is LGHNT, CDR2 FRNRAP. The CDR3 spans 13 residues. CDR3 DNA sequence: TGTGCTAGTGGTCCCAGCGGGGCGGAGACCCAGTACTTC. Translated: CASGPSGAETQYF.

Only a few counts were recorded for this clone. CDR3 in DNA: TGTGCCAGCAGCTTAAAGAGCGGGGGGGCCTGGAATGAGCAGTTCTTC. It is translated as CASSLKSGGAWNEQFF. The genes are TRBV7-3 and TRBJ2-1; the match to TRBD2 covers 10 bases. The trim removed 1 base at V and 7 bases at J, leaving 7 bases unmatched. The germline V gene has CDR1 SGHTA and CDR2 FQGTGA. The CDR3 spans 16 residues.

This clone has a handful of counts. The chain couples TRBV5-1 to TRBJ2-7, with D possibly being TRBD1 (6 bases). The CDR3 runs to 15 residues. Per the germline V gene, CDR1 is SGHRS and CDR2 is YFSETQ. Trimming shortened V by 0 bases and J by 0 bases, and 10 bases separated the two germline ends. This CDR3 reads CASSLALGGSYEQYF. The CDR3 nucleotides are TGCGCCAGCAGCTTGGCTCTAGGGGGCTCCTACGAGCAGTACTTC.

The chain has TRBV5-1 and TRBJ2-3; 10 bases map to TRBD1. Germline lookup yields CDR1 SGHRS and CDR2 YFSETQ. There are 15 residues in the CDR3. Trimming took 0 bases from V and 3 from J; bases not matched to a gene: 1. CDR3 in amino acids: CASSLGGQGTDTQYF. Written as DNA, the CDR3 is TGCGCCAGCAGCTTGGGGGGACAGGGGACAGATACGCAGTATTTT. The full variable domain, its missing parts supplied by reference TRBV5-1 and TRBJ2-3, is KAGVTQTPRYLIKTRGQQVTLSCSPISGHRSVSWYQQTPGQGLQFLFEYFSETQRNKGNFPGRFSGRQFSNSRSEMNVSTLELGDSALYLCASSLGGQGTDTQYFGPGTRLTVL.

This rearrangement joins TRBV9 to TRBJ2-5; D gene ambiguous. The germline V gene has CDR1 SGDLS and CDR2 YYNGEE. V shed 4 bases and J shed 5 bases, with 15 bases lying between them. The CDR3 is 14 amino acids. CDR3 nucleotide sequence: TGTGCCAGCAGCCAAACCTCCCTGAGGGAGACCCAGTACTTC. It codes for CASSQTSLRETQYF. Looking up the rest from reference TRBV9 and TRBJ2-5 gives the full variable domain: DSGVTQTPKHLITATGQRVTLRCSPRSGDLSVYWYQQSLDQGLQFLIQYYNGEERAKGNILERFSAQQFPDLHSELNLSSLELGDSALYFCASSQTSLRETQYFGPGTRLLVL.